Following are 10 T cell receptor beta chains from one sample sequenced in a study of blood T cell repertoires in COVID-19. The method was immunoSEQ multiplex PCR; TCRdb's version includes in-frame clones alone and lacks a portion of them. The sample holds 100,000 to 150,000 clones, 81% seen once. Sequencing input: peripheral blood. The receptors derive from a woman in her fifties or sixties with active or convalescent COVID-19.

This clone was seen just once. The rearrangement links TRBV28 to TRBJ2-7; 12 bases are a match to TRBD2. V dropped 8 bases and J dropped 3; count of bases not matched to a gene: 8. The CDR3 totals 15 residues. The V gene's germline CDR1 is MDHEN and CDR2 SYDVKM. This chain's CDR3 is CASGKGLAGRYEQYF. In DNA, the CDR3 is TGTGCCAGCGGGAAAGGACTAGCGGGACGCTACGAGCAGTACTTC.

This chain connects TRBV7-9 to TRBJ1-1; 8 bases are a match to TRBD1. The CDR3 sequence is 14 residues long. Germline CDR1 SEHNR, CDR2 FQNEAQ (reference sequence). V shed 5 bases and J 2 bases; nucleotides not matched to a gene: 4. The CDR3 sequence is CASSPGQGNTEAFF. For the CDR3, the DNA is TGTGCCAGCAGCCCCGGACAGGGAAACACTGAAGCTTTCTTT.

This clone was recorded a few times. This sequence joins TRBV3-1 (or the pseudogene TRBV3-2) and TRBJ1-1; TRBD1 matches at 10 bases. V lost 1 base to trimming and J lost 10 bases; unmatched junction nucleotides: 6. CDR1 and CDR2 (germline): LGHDT, YNNKEL (reference sequence). The CDR3 is 14 amino acids. The CDR3 region is CASSQGDRGRGAFF. In DNA form, the CDR3 reads TGTGCCAGCAGCCAAGGGGACAGGGGCCGGGGAGCTTTCTTT.

This clone came up a few times. V usage is TRBV28 and J usage is TRBJ1-3; possibly TRBD1 for D (6 bases). The CDR3 extends over 15 amino acids. Between the trimmed V and J ends, which lost 6 bases and 0 bases, there was a span of 12 bases. The germline CDR1 and CDR2 sequences are MDHEN and SYDVKM. CDR3 DNA sequence: TGTGCCAGCAGGTCCGGGACAAACTCTGGAAACACCATATATTTT. Translation gives CASRSGTNSGNTIYF.

The chain couples TRBV5-6 to TRBJ2-3, with 8 bases lining up with TRBD1. Germline V gene sequence: CDR1 SGHDT, CDR2 YYEEEE. The ends lost 4 bases at V and 0 bases at J; junction bases unmatched: 16. CDR3 size: 19 residues. In nucleotides, the CDR3 is TGTGCCAGCAGCCAATTGCCCTCAACCGGGACAGGTAGCACAGATACGCAGTATTTT. This gives the protein CASSQLPSTGTGSTDTQYF.

The chain has TRBV27 and TRBJ2-1; 11 nucleotides line up with TRBD1. With 5 bases clipped from V and 7 bases from J, the junction kept 7 bases outside the gene matches. This CDR3 spans 15 amino acids. The germline V gene has CDR1 MNHEY and CDR2 SMNVEV (reference sequence). The CDR3 loop is CASSAGQGAWNEQFF. Written as DNA, the CDR3 is TGTGCCAGCAGTGCCGGACAGGGGGCATGGAATGAGCAGTTCTTC.

As for this clone: An end of the junction differs from the germline gene, which may be a read error. This chain links TRBV7-7 with TRBJ2-5; 10 bases fit TRBD1. The CDR3 runs to 14 residues. Germline-derived CDR1 and CDR2 are SSHAT and FNYEAQ (reference sequence). Here the CDR3 DNA reads TGTGCTAGCAGCTTAGGGACAGGGGAAGAGACCCAGTACTTC. Protein product: CASSLGTGEETQYF.

On this clone itself: The junction departs from the called germline gene at one end, perhaps through a read error. The chain is built from TRBV14 and TRBJ2-5; 7 positions match TRBD2. The germline CDR1 and CDR2 sequences are SGHDN and FVKESK. The CDR3 sequence is 15 residues long. For the CDR3, the DNA is TGTGCCAGCAGCCAACCTACTAGCGCCCCGCGGGCGGTTCACTTC. It yields the protein CASSQPTSAPRAVHF.

V and J are TRBV2 and TRBJ1-3; 7 positions match TRBD1. The length of the CDR3 is 14 residues. Germline V gene lookup returns CDR1 SNHLY and CDR2 FYNNEI. Trimming cost V 6 bases and J 3 bases; bases outside gene matches: 5. The CDR3 is CASRDTGDGNTIYF. The CDR3 coding sequence is TGTGCCAGCAGGGATACAGGGGATGGAAACACCATATATTTT.

J is TRBJ2-1 and V is TRBV5-4; 11 bases line up with TRBD2. The CDR3 has 14 residues. The germline V gene has CDR1 SGHNT and CDR2 YYREEE (reference sequence). V lost 6 bases to trimming and J lost 3 bases; unmatched junction nucleotides: 2. The CDR3, as DNA: TGTGCCAGCACCGGGACTAGCGGCTACAATGAGCAGTTCTTC. This gives the protein CASTGTSGYNEQFF.